This T cell receptor (beta chain) was retrieved from a study of blood T cells in healthy people across ages (dated by TCRdb to about 2015). Looking at the study overall: In model experiments, template switching captured about one uniquely barcoded TCR beta cDNA molecule for every two T cells. The donors were split into four age groups: young (average about 15 years), middle-aged (around 40), aged (roughly 60) and long-lived (82). Age-related changes in TCR beta repertoire diversity were measured in the study by deep sequencing normalized with unique cDNA molecular identifiers. For two donors (one aged 18 to 30 and one aged 80 or older), the study analyzed two additional independent replicas of 1 million unique cDNA reads from the same blood draw.

Worth noting for this clonotype: What antigen it recognizes has not been identified. Within one base of it there is no much larger clone, and no base qualities were kept.

General findings and caveats noted by the study authors: There was a strong correlation between observed TCR beta diversity and the percentage of naive T cells measured by flow cytometry. Because the CMV infection status of the donors was unknown, age-related changes in expanded clonotypes may potentially have been confounded. As age increased, observed TCR beta diversity per million T cells dropped in a roughly linear way, and a significant reduction was already evident by age around 41. Since profiling was done on bulk unsorted PBMCs, naive and antigen-experienced compartments could not be conclusively compared. The long-lived group showed more naive CD4+ T cells, fewer expanded clones and increased TCR diversity than the aged group, suggesting age selection. Estimates of total diversity from one million sequenced T cells were regarded as lower bounds and underestimates.

The library came from 5' RACE. Sequenced on an Illumina HiSeq 2500. A second PCR of 7 to 11 cycles was run with a J-beta primer mix and a sample-barcoded 5' primer. A template-switch 5' adaptor carrying 12 random nucleotides introduced a unique molecular identifier onto each TCR beta cDNA molecule. Each sample yielded at least 3 million CDR3-containing paired-end reads. All of the RNA was converted into first-strand cDNA using the Mint cDNA synthesis kit, with a TRBC-specific oligonucleotide serving as the primer. All cDNA was treated with uracil-DNA glycosylase and then went through a first 18-cycle PCR with the universal primers M1SS and BC2_uni_R. Per the source publication's procedure: For normalization, 1 million high-quality reads, each with a distinct molecular identifier, were randomly selected from each sample. Instead of being binned into consensus sequences, reads that shared molecular identifiers were thrown out. MiTCR, run with a Q25 quality threshold and the strictest error-elimination algorithm, handled CDR3 identification, clonotype clustering and error correction. A nonparametric unseen species model using Euler transformation provided a lower-bound estimate of total TCR beta diversity. The public reads were quality trimmed at Q25 with fastp and then assembled into clones with MiXCR by TCRdb, keeping productive beta chains. Each entry is one CDR3 protein sequence, shown with its most common DNA and genes. It is TCRdb's table, rather than the study itself, that gives the V and J calls and clone size. In all, the sample holds hundreds of thousands of distinct CDR3 sequences, and 20% to 30% of those were seen once. Together, the top ten hold more than 8% of the sample.

From a lookup of the germline V gene (reference sequence), CDR1 and CDR2 are SEHNR and FQNEAQ. V and J are truncated by 5 bases and 5 bases respectively, leaving an intervening sequence of 14 bases. Inclusive of the bounding cysteine and phenylalanine, the CDR3 is 14 residues long. Only the CDR3 portion is preserved as DNA: 42 bases, with reading frame beginning at the first base. Donors were about 36 systemically healthy Caucasian individuals from Russia aged 6 to 90 years. Roughly 10 milliliters of peripheral blood were collected from each donor into EDTA-treated Vacutainer tubes. Ficoll-Paque density-gradient centrifugation was used to isolate PBMCs, with at least 7 million obtained per sample. Total RNA was extracted from PBMCs with Trizol reagent, with at least 6 micrograms obtained per sample. Naive CD45RAhigh/CD27high T cell percentages were measured by flow cytometry on a PBMC aliquot from every donor.

This sample was also put to use in a study of T cells of mothers and their children. As the second publication notes: The donors were nine systemically healthy Caucasian individuals, made up of three mothers and their six children. cDNA synthesis consumed the entire amount of extracted RNA, loaded at around 1.4 ug RNA in each 15 ul reaction. Sample barcodes and 2-4 random nucleotides were added via the M1S primer in the second PCR. Each mother yielded over 8 million TCR beta CDR3 reads and each child roughly 3 million reads. In both related and unrelated pairs, thymic selection shapes the output of TCR recombination in a similar way, with inherited differences having only a minor effect. Normalized repertoire overlap was always slightly but never significantly higher in related than unrelated mother-child pairs. No persistent microchimeric T cell clones were found, with a detection sensitivity of roughly 99 clones per million clonotypes. Deep NGS was used in the study to compare the TCR beta repertoires of mothers and children and to look for features that separate related mother-child pairs from unrelated individuals. Mothers averaged about 40 +/- 4 years of age and children averaged around 11 +/- 4 years. Libraries were sequenced on Illumina HiSeq 2000 with 100+100 nt paired-end reads after adapter ligation with NEBNext reagents. To avoid cross-contamination, the mother libraries and the child libraries were prepared a month apart and sequenced in separate runs. For each donor, somewhere between 500,000 and 2,000,000 distinct TCR beta clonotypes were identified. Naive TCR beta clonotypes were estimated from low-frequency clonotypes matched to each donor's FACS-determined naive share, without sorting.

The sequence links TRBV7-9 to TRBJ2-3; the D gene is possibly TRBD1 or TRBD2, with 5 bases matching each. This TCR was sampled from a boy aged 5-17 years in good health. Sequenced sample: blood. The DNA reads as follows: TGTGCCAGCAGCCCCGTGGGGGTTGGAGATACGCAGTATTTT. The translation is CASSPVGVGDTQYF.